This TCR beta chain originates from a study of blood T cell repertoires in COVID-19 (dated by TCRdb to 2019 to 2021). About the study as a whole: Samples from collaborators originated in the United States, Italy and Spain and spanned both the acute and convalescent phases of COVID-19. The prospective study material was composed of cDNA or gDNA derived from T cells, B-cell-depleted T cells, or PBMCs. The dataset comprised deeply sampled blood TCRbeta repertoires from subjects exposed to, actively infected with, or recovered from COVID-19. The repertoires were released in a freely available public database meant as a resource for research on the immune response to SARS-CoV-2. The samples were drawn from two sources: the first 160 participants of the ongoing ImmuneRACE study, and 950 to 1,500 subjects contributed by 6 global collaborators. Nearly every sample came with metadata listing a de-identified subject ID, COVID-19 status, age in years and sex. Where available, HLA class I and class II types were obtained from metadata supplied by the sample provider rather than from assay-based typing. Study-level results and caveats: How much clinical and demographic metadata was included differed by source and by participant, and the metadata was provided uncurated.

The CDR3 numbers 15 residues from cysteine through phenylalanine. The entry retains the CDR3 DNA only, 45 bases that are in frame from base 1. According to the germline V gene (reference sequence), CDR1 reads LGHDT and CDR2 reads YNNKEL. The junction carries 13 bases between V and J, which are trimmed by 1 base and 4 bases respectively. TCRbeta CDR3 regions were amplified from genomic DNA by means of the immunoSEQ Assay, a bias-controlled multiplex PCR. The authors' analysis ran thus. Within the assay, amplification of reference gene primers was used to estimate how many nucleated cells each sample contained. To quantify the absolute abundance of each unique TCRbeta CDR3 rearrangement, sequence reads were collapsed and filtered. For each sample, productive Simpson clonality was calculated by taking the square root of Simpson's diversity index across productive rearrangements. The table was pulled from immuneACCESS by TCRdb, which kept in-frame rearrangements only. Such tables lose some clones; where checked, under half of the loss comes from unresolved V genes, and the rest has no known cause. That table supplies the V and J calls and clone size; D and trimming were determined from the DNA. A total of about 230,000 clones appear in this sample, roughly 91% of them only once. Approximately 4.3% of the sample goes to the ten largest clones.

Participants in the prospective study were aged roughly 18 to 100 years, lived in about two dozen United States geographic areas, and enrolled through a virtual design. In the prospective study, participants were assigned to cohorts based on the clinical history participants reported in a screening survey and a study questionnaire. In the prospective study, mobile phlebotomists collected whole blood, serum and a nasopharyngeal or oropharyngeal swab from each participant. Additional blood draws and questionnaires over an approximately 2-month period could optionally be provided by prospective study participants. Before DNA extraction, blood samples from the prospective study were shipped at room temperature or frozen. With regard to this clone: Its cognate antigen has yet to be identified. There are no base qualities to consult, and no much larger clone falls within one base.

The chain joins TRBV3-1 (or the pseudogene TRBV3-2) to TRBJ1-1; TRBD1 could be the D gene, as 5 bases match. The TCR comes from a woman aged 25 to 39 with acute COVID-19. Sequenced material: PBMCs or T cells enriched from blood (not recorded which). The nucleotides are TGTGCCAGCAGCCAAGCAACCGGGGGTCGCACTGAAGCTTTCTTT. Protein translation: CASSQATGGRTEAFF.